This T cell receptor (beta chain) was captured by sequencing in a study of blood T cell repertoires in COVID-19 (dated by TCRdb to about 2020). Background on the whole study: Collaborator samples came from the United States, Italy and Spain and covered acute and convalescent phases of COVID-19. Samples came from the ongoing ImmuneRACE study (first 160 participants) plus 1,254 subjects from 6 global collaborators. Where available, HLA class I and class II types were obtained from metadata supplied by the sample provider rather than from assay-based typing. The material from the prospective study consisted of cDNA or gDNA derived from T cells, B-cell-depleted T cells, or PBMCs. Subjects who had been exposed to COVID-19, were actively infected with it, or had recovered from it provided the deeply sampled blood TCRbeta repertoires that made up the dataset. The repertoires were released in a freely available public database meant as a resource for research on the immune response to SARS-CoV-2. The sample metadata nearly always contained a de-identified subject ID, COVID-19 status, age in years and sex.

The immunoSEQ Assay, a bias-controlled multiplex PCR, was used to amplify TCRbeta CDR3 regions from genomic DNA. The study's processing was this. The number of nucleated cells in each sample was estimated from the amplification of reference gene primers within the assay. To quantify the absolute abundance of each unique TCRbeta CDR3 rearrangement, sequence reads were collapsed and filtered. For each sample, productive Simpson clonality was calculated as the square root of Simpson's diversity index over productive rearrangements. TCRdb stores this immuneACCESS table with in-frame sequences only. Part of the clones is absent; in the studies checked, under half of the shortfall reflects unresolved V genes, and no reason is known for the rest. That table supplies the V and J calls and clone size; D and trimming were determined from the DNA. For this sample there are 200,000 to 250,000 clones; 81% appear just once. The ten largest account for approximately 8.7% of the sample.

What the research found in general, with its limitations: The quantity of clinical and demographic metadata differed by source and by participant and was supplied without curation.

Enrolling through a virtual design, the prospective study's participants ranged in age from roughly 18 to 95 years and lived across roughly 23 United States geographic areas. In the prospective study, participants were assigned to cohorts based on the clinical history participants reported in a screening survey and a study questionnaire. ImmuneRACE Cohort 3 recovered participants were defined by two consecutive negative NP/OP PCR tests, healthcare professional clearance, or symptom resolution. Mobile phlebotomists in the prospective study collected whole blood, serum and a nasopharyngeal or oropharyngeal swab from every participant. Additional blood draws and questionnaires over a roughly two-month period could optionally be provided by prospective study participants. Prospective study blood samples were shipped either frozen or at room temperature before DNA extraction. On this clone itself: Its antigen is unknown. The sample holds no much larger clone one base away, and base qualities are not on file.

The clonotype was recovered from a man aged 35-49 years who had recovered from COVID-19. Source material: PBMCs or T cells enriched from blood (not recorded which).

The DNA sequence is as follows: TGTGCCAGCAGCCTAAGACAGGGGCATGGCGGGGAGCTGTTTTTT. This sequence encodes CASSLRQGHGGELFF. This receptor chain uses TRBV2 and TRBJ2-2; 8 central nucleotides agree with TRBD1. The cysteine opens and the phenylalanine closes a CDR3 of 15 amino acids. Only the CDR3 DNA stays, 45 bases, in frame from base 1. After removal of 6 bases from V and 7 bases from J, the junction retains 10 bases not matched to a gene. The germline V gene gives CDR1 as SNHLY and CDR2 as FYNNEI.